The clone carrying this T cell receptor beta chain was picked up many times. What it recognizes is unknown. These data originate in a study of CD8+CD57+ T cells in acquired aplastic anemia. Findings and limits, study-wide: Patients versus controls showed no significant CD8+ Simpson's diversity difference.

Germline-derived CDR1 and CDR2 are SGHAT and FQNNGV. Trimming took off 4 bases at V and 5 bases at J, with 6 bases between the two ends. The CDR3 spans 12 residues. CDR3 and TCR beta VDJ profiling relied on genomic DNA as the template. TCRdb passed the reads through MiXCR, listing each CDR3 protein once. The sample has approximately 200,000 distinct CDR3 sequences, 60% to 65% seen once. Sequenced material: sorted CD4+, CD8+, or CD8+CD57+ T cells (not recorded which) from PBMCs. This sequence originates from a human donor in good health. The chain employs TRBV11-2 and TRBJ2-4; perhaps TRBD2 as D (5 bases). The DNA of the CDR3 is TGTGCCAGCAGCTCAGCGGAAAACATTCAGTACTTC. Translation gives CASSSAENIQYF.